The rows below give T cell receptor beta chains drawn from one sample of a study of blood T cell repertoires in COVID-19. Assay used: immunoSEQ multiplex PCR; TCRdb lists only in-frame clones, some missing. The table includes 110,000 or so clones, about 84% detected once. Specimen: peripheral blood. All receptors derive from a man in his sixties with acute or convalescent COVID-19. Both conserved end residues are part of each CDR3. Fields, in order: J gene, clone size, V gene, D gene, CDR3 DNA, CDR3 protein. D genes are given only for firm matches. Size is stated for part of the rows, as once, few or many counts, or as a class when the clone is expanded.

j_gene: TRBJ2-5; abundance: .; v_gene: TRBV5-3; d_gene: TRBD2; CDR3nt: TGTGCCAGCCCTAGCGGAGTTCAAGAGACCCAGTACTTC; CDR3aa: CASPSGVQETQYF
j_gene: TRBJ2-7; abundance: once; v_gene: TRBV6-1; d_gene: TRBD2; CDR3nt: TGTGCCAGCAGTGACGGGACTAGCGGGAGATGGGGCGAGCAGTACTTC; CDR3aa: CASSDGTSGRWGEQYF
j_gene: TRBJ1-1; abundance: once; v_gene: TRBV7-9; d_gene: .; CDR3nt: TGTGCCAGCAGCTCCAGGGTTTCGGAAGATGAAGCTTTCTTT; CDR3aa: CASSSRVSEDEAFF
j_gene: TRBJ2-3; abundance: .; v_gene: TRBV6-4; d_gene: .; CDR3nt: TGTGCCAGCAGTGACCTGGGTGGCCAGGGGACAGATACGCAGTATTTT; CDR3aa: CASSDLGGQGTDTQYF
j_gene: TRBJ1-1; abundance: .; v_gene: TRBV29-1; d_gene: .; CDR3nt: TGTGGAGGGATGCAAACTGAAGCTTTCTTT; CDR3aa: CGGMQTEAFF
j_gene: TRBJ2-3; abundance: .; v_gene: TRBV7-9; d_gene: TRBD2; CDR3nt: TGTGCCAGCAGCTCCTCTAGCGGGGAGGGCACAGATACGCAGTATTTT; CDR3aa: CASSSSSGEGTDTQYF
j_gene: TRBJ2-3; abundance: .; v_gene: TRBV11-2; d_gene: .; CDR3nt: TGTGCCAGCAGCTCCCCCGCTGGGCGCCCTTCCACAGATACGCAGTATTTT; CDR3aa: CASSSPAGRPSTDTQYF
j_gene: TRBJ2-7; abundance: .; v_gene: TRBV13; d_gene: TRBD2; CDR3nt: TGTGCCAGCAGCGTTTACACTAGCGGGAGTCGGCACGAGCAGTACTTC; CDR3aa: CASSVYTSGSRHEQYF
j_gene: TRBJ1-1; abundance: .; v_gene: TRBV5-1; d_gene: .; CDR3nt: TGCGCCAGCAGCTCGAGCCGGGGGAACACTGAAGCTTTCTTT; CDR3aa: CASSSSRGNTEAFF
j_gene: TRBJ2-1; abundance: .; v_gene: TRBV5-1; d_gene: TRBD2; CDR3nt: TGCGCCAGCAGCTTGAGGCTAGCGGCGAACAATGAGCAGTTCTTC; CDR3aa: CASSLRLAANNEQFF
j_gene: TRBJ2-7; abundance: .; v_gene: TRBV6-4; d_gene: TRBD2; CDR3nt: TGTGCCAGCAGTCCCGGACTAGCGGGAGGGGGAGACGAGCAGTACTTC; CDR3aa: CASSPGLAGGGDEQYF
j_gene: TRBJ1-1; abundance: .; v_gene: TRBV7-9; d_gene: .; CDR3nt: TGTGCCAGCAGTCCAGGTGGCACTGAAGCTTTCTTT; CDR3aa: CASSPGGTEAFF
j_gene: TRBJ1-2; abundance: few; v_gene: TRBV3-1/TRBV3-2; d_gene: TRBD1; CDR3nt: TGTGCCAGCAGCCAAGATTGGCCCATCAGGGGGCATGGCTACACCTTC; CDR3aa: CASSQDWPIRGHGYTF
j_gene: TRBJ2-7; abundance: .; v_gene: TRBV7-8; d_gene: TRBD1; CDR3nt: TGTGCCAGCAGCTTAGGACAGGGGGGCCCCGGCGAGCAGTACTTC; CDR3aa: CASSLGQGGPGEQYF
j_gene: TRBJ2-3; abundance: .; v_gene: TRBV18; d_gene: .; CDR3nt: TGTGCCAGCTCACCACGGGACGGGAGCCGGGCAGATACGCAGTATTTT; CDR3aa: CASSPRDGSRADTQYF
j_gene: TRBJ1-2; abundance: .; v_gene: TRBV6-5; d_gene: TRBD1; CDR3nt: TGTGCCAGCAGAGGGACAGGGTATGGCTACACCTTC; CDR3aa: CASRGTGYGYTF
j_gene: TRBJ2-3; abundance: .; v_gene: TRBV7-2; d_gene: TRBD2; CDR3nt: TGTGCCAGCAGCTTAGTACTAGCGGGAGGGTCAGATACGCAGTATTTT; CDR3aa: CASSLVLAGGSDTQYF
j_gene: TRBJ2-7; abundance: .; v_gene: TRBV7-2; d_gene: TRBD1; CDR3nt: TGTGCCAGCAGCTTAGACAGGGGGAACGAGCAGTACTTC; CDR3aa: CASSLDRGNEQYF
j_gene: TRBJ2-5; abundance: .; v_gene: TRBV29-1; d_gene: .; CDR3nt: TGCAGCGTTGAAGATCTCCCCCGGACCCCCGCGGGGGAGACCCAGTACTTC; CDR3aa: CSVEDLPRTPAGETQYF
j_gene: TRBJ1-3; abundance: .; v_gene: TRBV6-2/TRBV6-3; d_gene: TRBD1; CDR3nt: TGTGCCAGCAGTTCATCTCTGGACAGGGGAGAATCTGGAAACACCATATATTTT; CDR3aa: CASSSSLDRGESGNTIYF
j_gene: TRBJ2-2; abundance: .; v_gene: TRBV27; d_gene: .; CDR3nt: TGTGCCAGCAGTCGTAGAAGTCCGGGAGAAGTGTTTTTT; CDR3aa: CASSRRSPGEVFF
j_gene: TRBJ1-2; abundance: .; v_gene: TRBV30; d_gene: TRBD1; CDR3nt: TGTGCCTGGAGGGGACCCGGGACAGTCGCGGGCTACACCTTC; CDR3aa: CAWRGPGTVAGYTF
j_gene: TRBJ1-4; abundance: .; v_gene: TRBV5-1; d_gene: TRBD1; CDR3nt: TGCGCCAGCAGCTTGTTGGGACAGGGGGAGTTGGCAACTAATGAAAAACTGTTTTTT; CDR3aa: CASSLLGQGELATNEKLFF
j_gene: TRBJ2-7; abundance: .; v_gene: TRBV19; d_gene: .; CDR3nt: TGTGCCAGTAGTATAGTATCCGGGAACGAGCAGTACTTC; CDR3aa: CASSIVSGNEQYF
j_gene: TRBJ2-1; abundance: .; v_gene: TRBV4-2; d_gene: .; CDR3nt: TGTGCCAGCAGCCTTACGGGAAACTCCTACAATGAGCAGTTCTTC; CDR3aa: CASSLTGNSYNEQFF
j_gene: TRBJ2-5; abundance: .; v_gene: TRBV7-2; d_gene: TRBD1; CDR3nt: TGTGCCAGCAGCCGGGACAGGGCAGCAGAGACCCAGTACTTC; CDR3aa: CASSRDRAAETQYF
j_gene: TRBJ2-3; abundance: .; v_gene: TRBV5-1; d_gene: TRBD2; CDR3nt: TGCGCCAGCAGAGGACTAGCTGGCACAGATACGCAGTATTTT; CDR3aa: CASRGLAGTDTQYF
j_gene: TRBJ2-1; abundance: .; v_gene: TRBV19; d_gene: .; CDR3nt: TGTGCCAGTAGTACGCGGGACAGCCGCTCCTACAATGAGCAGTTCTTC; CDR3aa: CASSTRDSRSYNEQFF
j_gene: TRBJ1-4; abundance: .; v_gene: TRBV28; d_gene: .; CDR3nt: TGTGCCAGCAGCTATGGAGGGGAAGGCAATGAAAAACTGTTTTTT; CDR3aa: CASSYGGEGNEKLFF
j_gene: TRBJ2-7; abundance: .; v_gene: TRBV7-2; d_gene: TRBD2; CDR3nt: TGTGCCAGCAGCTTAGCGGCGGGAGGCTCCTACGAGCAGTACTTC; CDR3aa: CASSLAAGGSYEQYF
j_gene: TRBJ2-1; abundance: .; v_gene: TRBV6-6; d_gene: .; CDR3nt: TGTGCCAGCAGCCTCCGCCCAGGGGATGAGCAGTTCTTC; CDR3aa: CASSLRPGDEQFF
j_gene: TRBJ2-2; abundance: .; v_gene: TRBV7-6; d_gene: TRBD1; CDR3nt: TGTGCCAGCAGCTCCGCGGGACAGGGGAACACCGGGGAGCTGTTTTTT; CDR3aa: CASSSAGQGNTGELFF
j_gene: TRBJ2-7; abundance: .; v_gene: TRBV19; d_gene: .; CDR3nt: TGTGCCAGTACCAAGGACAGCTCTACACCCCTCGAGCAGTACTTC; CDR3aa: CASTKDSSTPLEQYF
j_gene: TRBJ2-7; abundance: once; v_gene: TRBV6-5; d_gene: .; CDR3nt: TGTGCCAGCAGTTATTACGGGGGTAACTACGAGCAGTACTTC; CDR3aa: CASSYYGGNYEQYF
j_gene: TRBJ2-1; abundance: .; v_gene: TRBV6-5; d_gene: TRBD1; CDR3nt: TGTGCCAGCACTGTGGGACAGGCTTCCTACAATGAGCAGTTCTTC; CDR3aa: CASTVGQASYNEQFF
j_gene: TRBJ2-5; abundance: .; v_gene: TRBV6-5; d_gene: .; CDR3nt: TGTGCCAGCAGTTACGCCATACAGGGTTGGGAGACCCAGTACTTC; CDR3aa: CASSYAIQGWETQYF
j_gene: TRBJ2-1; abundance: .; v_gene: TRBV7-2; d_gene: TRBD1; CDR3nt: TGTGCCAGCAGCTTAGGGGACAGAGGTGGTGAGCAGTTCTTC; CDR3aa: CASSLGDRGGEQFF